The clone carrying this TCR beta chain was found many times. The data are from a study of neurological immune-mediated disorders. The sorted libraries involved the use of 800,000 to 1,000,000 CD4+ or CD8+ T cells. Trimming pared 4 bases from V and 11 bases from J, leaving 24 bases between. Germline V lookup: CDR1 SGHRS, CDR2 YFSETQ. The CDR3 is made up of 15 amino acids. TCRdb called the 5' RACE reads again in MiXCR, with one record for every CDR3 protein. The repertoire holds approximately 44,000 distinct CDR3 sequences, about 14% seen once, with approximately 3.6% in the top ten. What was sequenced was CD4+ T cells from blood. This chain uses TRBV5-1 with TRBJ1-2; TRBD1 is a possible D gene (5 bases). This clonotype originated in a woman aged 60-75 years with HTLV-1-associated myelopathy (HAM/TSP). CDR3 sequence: CASSLTTFMGVGYTF. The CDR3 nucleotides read TGCGCCAGCAGCCTCACCACTTTCATGGGGGTTGGTTACACCTTC. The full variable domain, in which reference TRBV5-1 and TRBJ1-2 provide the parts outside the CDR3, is KAGVTQTPRYLIKTRGQQVTLSCSPISGHRSVSWYQQTPGQGLQFLFEYFSETQRNKGNFPGRFSGRQFSNSRSEMNVSTLELGDSALYLCASSLTTFMGVGYTFGSGTRLTVV.